One sample yielded the 21 T cell receptor beta chains listed below, sequenced in a study of blood T cell repertoires in COVID-19. Assay used: immunoSEQ multiplex PCR; TCRdb lists only in-frame clones, some missing. The data hold 140,000 to 150,000 clones, with roughly four fifths observed a single time. Sequenced input: peripheral blood. The receptors come from a human donor with acute or convalescent COVID-19. The donor label of this sample is uncertain.

The V gene is TRBV6-2 or TRBV6-3, the J gene TRBJ1-1; tentatively, D is TRBD1 (6 bases). This CDR3 region has 12 residues. The V gene lost 1 base and the J gene lost 9 bases, with 9 bases spanning the gap. Germline CDR1 MNHEY, CDR2 SVGEGT. CDR3 nucleotide sequence: TGTGCCAGCAGTTACTTCAGGGGACAAGCTTTCTTT. Protein: CASSYFRGQAFF.

V usage is TRBV4-1 and J usage is TRBJ1-2; D may be TRBD1 (6 bases). The germline V and J ends were trimmed by 5 bases and 0 bases, with 13 bases remaining between them. Germline CDR1 MGHRA, CDR2 YSYEKL. The length of the CDR3 is 15 residues. CDR3 sequence (DNA): TGCGCCAGCAGCTCTGACAGGCCAGCTAACTATGGCTACACCTTC. Its protein is CASSSDRPANYGYTF.

This clone appeared once. The chain combines TRBV30 with TRBJ1-1; D perhaps matches TRBD1 (6 bases). The CDR3 is 13 residues long. Germline CDR1 and CDR2: GTSNPN and SVGIG (reference sequence). V shed 5 bases and J shed 3 bases, with 13 bases lying between them. CDR3: CAWGVQGYTEAFF. For the CDR3, the DNA is TGTGCCTGGGGCGTACAGGGATACACTGAAGCTTTCTTT.

Concerning this clone: Within the sample, other DNA sequences also encode this same CDR3. The V and J genes are TRBV19 and TRBJ1-2; TRBD1 agrees at 8 bases. Germline CDR1 LNHDA, CDR2 SQIVND (reference sequence). CDR3 length: 14 amino acids. Trimming cost V 3 bases and J 8 bases; bases outside gene matches: 8. CDR3 in DNA: TGTGCCAGTAGTATCGGCCAGGGGGCGGGAGGCTACACCTTC. Translated, it gives CASSIGQGAGGYTF.

The chain joins TRBV6-5 to TRBJ2-1; D is unresolved. CDR1 is MNHEY and CDR2 is SVGAGI in the germline V gene. Between the trimmed V and J ends, which lost 2 bases and 3 bases, there was a span of 11 bases. The length of the CDR3 is 15 residues. For the CDR3, the DNA is TGTGCCAGCAGTTACCGGGTAGAGTACTACAATGAGCAGTTCTTC. Protein: CASSYRVEYYNEQFF.

The chain uses TRBV5-5 and TRBJ2-1; D is undetermined. The ends were cut back, 2 bases at V and 6 bases at J, with 9 bases in the middle. From germline, CDR1 is SGHKS and CDR2 YYEKEE (reference sequence). The CDR3 is made up of 13 amino acids. CDR3 in amino acids: CASSFGIGNEQFF. The CDR3 DNA reads TGTGCCAGCAGCTTCGGTATTGGCAATGAGCAGTTCTTC.

This clone has only a few counts. The chain joins TRBV6-1 to TRBJ2-7, with D possibly matching TRBD1 (6 bases). Trimming stripped 2 bases from V and 6 bases from J, with 20 bases between. The CDR3 consists of 16 residues. Germline CDR1 MNHNS, CDR2 SASEGT. CDR3 loop: CASSETPGAGRGEQYF. The CDR3 coding sequence is TGTGCCAGCAGTGAAACCCCAGGGGCGGGTCGGGGCGAGCAGTACTTC.

CDR3 in DNA: TGTGCCTGGGGGTCAGGGGGCTCTGGGGCCAACGTCCTGACTTTC. The encoded protein is CAWGSGGSGANVLTF. This rearrangement joins TRBV30 to TRBJ2-6, with 7 bases lining up with TRBD1. V lost 5 bases to trimming and J lost 0 bases; unmatched junction nucleotides: 4. CDR3 length equals 15 residues. The V gene's germline CDR1 is GTSNPN and CDR2 SVGIG (reference sequence).

The chain couples TRBV6-4 to TRBJ2-6; D is perhaps TRBD2 (5 bases). V lost 2 bases, J lost 0 bases, and 5 bases lay in between. In germline, CDR1 is MRHNA, CDR2 SNTAGT. CDR3 length: 15 amino acids. The DNA of the CDR3 is TGTGCCAGCAGTGACGGGAGCTCTGGGGCCAACGTCCTGACTTTC. Translated: CASSDGSSGANVLTF.

V gene TRBV11-3 combines with J gene TRBJ1-3, with D tentatively TRBD1 (6 bases). The CDR3 length is 14 residues. The germline V gene has CDR1 SGHNT and CDR2 YENEEA. Between the trimmed V and J ends, which lost 3 bases and 4 bases, there was a span of 10 bases. The DNA for the CDR3 is TGTGCCAGCAGCTTCACAGGGATAGGAAACACCATATATTTT. It specifies CASSFTGIGNTIYF.

This clone was picked up a small number of times. The chain couples TRBV6-5 to TRBJ1-5; D is unresolved. The length of the CDR3 is 14 residues. Germline V lookup: CDR1 MNHEY, CDR2 SVGAGI. V was shortened by 6 bases and J by 2 bases, with 11 bases between the two germline ends. CDR3 residues: CASSQRGGNQPQHF. The CDR3 DNA is TGTGCCAGCAGCCAACGGGGAGGCAATCAGCCCCAGCATTTT.

The rearrangement uses TRBV7-2 and TRBJ1-1; 7 nucleotides agree with TRBD1. The CDR3 extends over 14 amino acids. Per germline, CDR1 SGHTA and CDR2 FQGNSA. The ends lost 5 bases at V and 3 bases at J; junction bases unmatched: 6. CDR3: CASSLTGRDTEAFF. CDR3 sequence (DNA): TGTGCCAGCAGCCTGACAGGGCGGGACACTGAAGCTTTCTTT.

CDR3: CAISERRSNYGYTF. CDR3 DNA: TGTGCCATCAGTGAGAGGAGGTCTAACTATGGCTACACCTTC. The chain is built from TRBV10-3 and TRBJ1-2; no reliable D call. This CDR3 region has 14 residues. The V gene's germline CDR1 is ENHRY and CDR2 SYGVKD. Trimming shortened V by 2 bases and J by 0 bases, and 7 bases separated the two germline ends.

V gene TRBV10-2 combines with J gene TRBJ2-7; a weak D match, TRBD2 (6 bases). The CDR3 runs 15 residues. Germline-derived CDR1 and CDR2 are WSHSY and SAAADI. V lost 0 bases and J 5 bases, leaving 14 bases between the germline ends. The CDR3 loop is CASSESWTISDEQYF. The CDR3 DNA follows: TGCGCCAGCAGTGAGTCGTGGACTATTTCGGACGAGCAGTACTTC.

This clone occurred a few times. This rearrangement joins TRBV5-6 to TRBJ1-2; the match to TRBD1 covers 9 bases. V shed 4 bases, J shed 9 bases, and the junction held 13 bases outside the gene matches. CDR1 is SGHDT, CDR2 YYEEEE, per germline. This CDR3 spans 15 amino acids. The CDR3 nucleotides read TGTGCCAGCAGCCGACAGGGGGGATGGCTATCCAGCTACACCTTC. Its translation: CASSRQGGWLSSYTF.

CDR3 sequence: CSVERGGRRGSYGYTF. The CDR3 DNA sequence: TGCAGCGTTGAAAGGGGGGGAAGGAGAGGGTCCTATGGCTACACCTTC. The rearrangement joins TRBV29-1 to TRBJ1-2, with a possible D match to TRBD1 (6 bases). V lost 2 bases to trimming and J lost 4 bases, with 20 bases between them. Germline values: CDR1 SQVTM, CDR2 ANQGSEA. The CDR3 has 16 amino acids.

V is TRBV4-1 and J is TRBJ1-6, with D possibly matching TRBD1 (6 bases). Trimming shortened V by 3 bases and J by 7 bases, and 16 bases separated the two germline ends. This CDR3 is built from 16 residues. Germline V gene sequence: CDR1 MGHRA, CDR2 YSYEKL. CDR3 residues: CASSQGDTRSNSPLHF. CDR3 bases: TGCGCCAGCAGCCAGGGGGACACCCGGTCCAATTCACCCCTCCACTTT.

The rearrangement uses TRBV5-1 and TRBJ1-2; 7 positions match TRBD1. The trim removed 4 bases at V and 1 base at J, leaving 7 bases unmatched. Germline V CDR1 and CDR2: SGHRS, YFSETQ. The CDR3 extends over 15 amino acids. The CDR3 loop reads CASSLQGQGNYGYTF. The CDR3 DNA reads as TGCGCCAGCAGCCTACAGGGGCAGGGTAACTATGGCTACACCTTC.

The chain couples TRBV4-1 to TRBJ2-1; possibly TRBD1 for D (6 bases). Per germline, CDR1 MGHRA and CDR2 YSYEKL. Trimming removed 4 bases at V and 9 bases at J, with 16 bases between. The CDR3 is 14 amino acids. The CDR3 loop reads CASSLEDSESEQFF. DNA of the CDR3: TGCGCCAGCAGCCTCGAGGACAGCGAAAGTGAGCAGTTCTTC.

The J gene is TRBJ1-1, the V gene TRBV5-1; D gene ambiguous. The length of the CDR3 is 14 residues. Germline CDR1 is SGHRS and CDR2 is YFSETQ. Trimming cost V 2 bases and J 5 bases, with 13 bases left between them. The CDR3 DNA reads as TGCGCCAGCAGCTTTACCCCCCCAGGAACTGAAGCTTTCTTT. Translated: CASSFTPPGTEAFF.

The chain has TRBV6-6 and TRBJ1-1; D may be TRBD1 (5 bases). The CDR3 totals 13 residues. Germline CDR1 MNHNY, CDR2 SVGAGI (reference sequence). Trimming took off 5 bases at V and 4 bases at J, with 11 bases between the two ends. The CDR3 is CASSLRGFTEAFF. The DNA of the CDR3 is TGTGCCAGCAGTCTAAGGGGCTTCACTGAAGCTTTCTTT.